This TCR beta chain originates from a study of blood T cell repertoires in COVID-19. Data came from immunoSEQ multiplex PCR; TCRdb stores just in-frame clones and leaves some out. The sample holds about 170,000 clones, around 80% seen once. The germline gives CDR1 SGHRS, CDR2 YFSETQ. This CDR3 is built from 16 residues. With V trimmed by 4 bases and J by 2 bases, 9 bases remained unmatched. J is TRBJ2-7 and V is TRBV5-1, with 10 bases aligning to TRBD2. Sequencing used peripheral blood. This receptor was taken from a woman in her sixties or seventies who had recovered from COVID-19. CDR3 amino acids: CASSVDLAGVTYEQYF. The CDR3 bases are TGCGCCAGCAGCGTGGACCTAGCGGGAGTGACCTACGAGCAGTACTTC. The full variable domain, completed using reference TRBV5-1 and TRBJ2-7, is KAGVTQTPRYLIKTRGQQVTLSCSPISGHRSVSWYQQTPGQGLQFLFEYFSETQRNKGNFPGRFSGRQFSNSRSEMNVSTLELGDSALYLCASSVDLAGVTYEQYFGPGTRLTVT.